This entry describes one T cell receptor (beta chain). The antigen is unknown. The data are from a study of T cell repertoires in cytomegalovirus infection. This CDR3 spans 13 amino acids. The V gene lost 0 bases and the J gene lost 14 bases, with 17 bases spanning the gap. Germline CDR1 SGHDT, CDR2 YYEEEE. One entry per CDR3 protein, called by TCRdb with MiXCR from the reads. This sample yields 450,000 to 600,000 distinct CDR3 sequences, of which roughly 42% are seen a single time; roughly two fifths belongs to the top ten. Sample: cultured PBMCs, taken from culture after CMV antigen stimulation. The sequence came from a human donor in good health (CMV status not recorded). Some clones in this sample may be carry-over from other donors' samples. The rearrangement joins TRBV5-6 to TRBJ2-5, with D possibly matching TRBD1 (6 bases). CDR3 sequence (DNA): TGTGCCAGCAGCTTGGACGTCCGGGACACGGCATACTTC. Protein sequence: CASSLDVRDTAYF.